This TCR beta chain was documented in a study of technical replicates of blood from four donors. CDR3 length: 12 residues. After removal of 4 bases from V and 7 bases from J, the junction contained 3 bases not matched to a gene. CDR1 is SNHLY and CDR2 is FYNNEI in the germline V gene. Data came from immunoSEQ multiplex PCR; TCRdb stores just in-frame clones and leaves some out. The sample lists about 68,000 clones; about 97% were seen once. Material: T cells isolated from PBMCs. The chain recombines TRBV2 with TRBJ1-2; the match to TRBD1 covers 7 bases. The TCR comes from a human donor in good health. CDR3 nucleotide sequence: TGTGCCAGCAGTGCGGGACAGCTTGGCTACACCTTC. Protein sequence: CASSAGQLGYTF. Filled out from reference TRBV2 and TRBJ1-2, the complete variable domain reads EPEVTQTPSHQVTQMGQEVILRCVPISNHLYFYWYRQILGQKVEFLVSFYNNEISEKSEIFDDQFSVERPDGSNFTLKIRSTKLEDSAMYFCASSAGQLGYTFGSGTRLTVV.